What follows are 22 T cell receptor beta chains derived from one specimen sequenced in a study of cytomegalovirus exposure and HLA in healthy donors listed by TCRdb under 2017. Library preparation was by the immunoSEQ multiplex PCR assay. The multiplex PCR relied on a mix of 60 forward primers for TCR Vbeta segments and 13 reverse primers for TCR Jbeta segments. The table was pulled from immuneACCESS by TCRdb, which kept in-frame rearrangements only. Such tables lose some clones; where checked, under half of the loss comes from unresolved V genes, and the rest has no known cause. Counted in this sample were roughly 120,000 clones; roughly 67% of them appeared once. The ten largest clonotypes hold almost 8.5% of the sample. The sample consisted of PBMCs. The receptors here all came from a man in his late teens or twenties in good health and CMV-seropositive.

The chain recombines TRBV18 with TRBJ2-2; a possible D gene is TRBD2 (5 bases). The CDR3 sequence is 14 residues long. Germline lookup yields CDR1 KGHSH and CDR2 LQKENI. V dropped 4 bases and J dropped 5 bases, with 11 bases sitting between them. Written as DNA, the CDR3 is TGTGCCAGCTCACTTTTGGGCGGGACCGGGGAGCTGTTTTTT. It is translated as CASSLLGGTGELFF. Using reference TRBV18 and TRBJ2-2 for the parts outside the CDR3, the full variable domain is NAGVMQNPRHLVRRRGQEARLRCSPMKGHSHVYWYRQLPEEGLKFMVYLQKENIIDESGMPKERFSAEFPKEGPSILRIQQVVRGDSAAYFCASSLLGGTGELFFGEGSRLTVL.

The V and J genes are TRBV5-4 and TRBJ1-1; D not resolved. This CDR3 is 16 amino acids long. Germline CDR1 and CDR2: SGHNT and YYREEE (reference sequence). The germline V and J ends were trimmed by 2 bases and 2 bases, with 16 bases remaining between them. The CDR3 DNA is TGTGCCAGCAGCTTAACCTACTTGATGGTAAACACTGAAGCTTTCTTT. Protein product: CASSLTYLMVNTEAFF.

The V gene is TRBV5-4, the J gene TRBJ1-5; 9 bases are a match to TRBD1. With 4 bases clipped from V and 4 bases from J, the junction kept 3 bases outside the gene matches. This CDR3 is 14 amino acids long. CDR1 and CDR2 (germline): SGHNT, YYREEE (reference sequence). DNA of the CDR3: TGTGCCAGCAGCAAGGACAGGGGAAATCAGCCCCAGCATTTT. As protein: CASSKDRGNQPQHF. Full variable domain (missing parts from reference TRBV5-4 and TRBJ1-5): ETGVTQSPTHLIKTRGQQVTLRCSSQSGHNTVSWYQQALGQGPQFIFQYYREEENGRGNFPPRFSGLQFPNYSSELNVNALELDDSALYLCASSKDRGNQPQHFGDGTRLSIL.

CDR3 sequence: CASFSGYTGELFF. The CDR3 nucleotides are TGTGCCAGTTTTTCGGGGTACACCGGGGAGCTGTTTTTT. The rearrangement links TRBV6-5 to TRBJ2-2; weak D call: TRBD2 (5 bases). There are 13 residues in the CDR3. Germline values: CDR1 MNHEY, CDR2 SVGAGI. Between the trimmed V and J ends, which lost 9 bases and 3 bases, there was a span of 11 bases.

The chain uses TRBV30 and TRBJ1-6, with D hard to call. The V gene's germline CDR1 is GTSNPN and CDR2 SVGIG (reference sequence). This CDR3 spans 14 amino acids. Trimming left V 0 bases short and J 0 bases short, with 3 bases between. The CDR3 protein is CAWSVGSYNSPLHF. The CDR3 DNA follows: TGTGCCTGGAGTGTCGGCTCCTATAATTCACCCCTCCACTTT.

The CDR3 spells CASSADLNTGELFF. The CDR3 DNA is TGTGCCAGCAGCGCAGATTTGAACACCGGGGAGCTGTTTTTT. The chain links TRBV7-9 to TRBJ2-2; D unclear. Germline CDR1 and CDR2: SEHNR and FQNEAQ (reference sequence). This CDR3 is built from 14 residues. V was pared by 5 bases and J by 1 base, with 8 bases between.

The chain employs TRBV5-1 and TRBJ2-4; D may be TRBD2 (7 bases). The CDR3 runs to 15 residues. Germline V lookup: CDR1 SGHRS, CDR2 YFSETQ. Trimming stripped 5 bases from V and 1 base from J, with 13 bases between. The CDR3 reads CASRGGAAAKNIQYF. The CDR3 DNA reads as TGCGCCAGCAGGGGGGGGGCGGCCGCCAAAAACATTCAGTACTTC.

This clone appeared once. This chain links TRBV29-1 with TRBJ2-5; maybe TRBD2 (6 bases). The V gene lost 4 bases and the J gene lost 2 bases, with 11 bases spanning the gap. Per the germline V gene, CDR1 is SQVTM and CDR2 is ANQGSEA. The CDR3 is made up of 13 amino acids. The CDR3 protein is CSVVGGGQETQYF. The CDR3, as DNA: TGCAGCGTTGTGGGAGGTGGGCAAGAGACCCAGTACTTC.

The chain carries TRBV6-5 and TRBJ1-2; 7 positions match TRBD1. Trimming removed 5 bases from V and 4 bases from J; junction bases left unmatched: 7. Germline V gene lookup returns CDR1 MNHEY and CDR2 SVGAGI. The CDR3 spans 14 residues. The CDR3 protein is CASSEQGGSYGYTF. CDR3 nucleotides: TGTGCCAGCAGTGAGCAGGGGGGAAGCTATGGCTACACCTTC.

The chain joins TRBV5-6 to TRBJ2-2, with D possibly TRBD1 on 6 matching bases. The CDR3 sequence is 14 residues long. The germline V gene encodes CDR1 SGHDT and CDR2 YYEEEE. Trimming shortened V by 0 bases and J by 7 bases, and 10 bases separated the two germline ends. The CDR3 loop reads CASSLGGLSGELFF. The CDR3 DNA follows: TGTGCCAGCAGCTTGGGGGGGCTAAGCGGGGAGCTGTTTTTT. Filled out from reference TRBV5-6 and TRBJ2-2, the complete variable domain reads DAGVTQSPTHLIKTRGQQVTLRCSPKSGHDTVSWYQQALGQGPQFIFQYYEEEERQRGNFPDRFSGHQFPNYSSELNVNALLLGDSALYLCASSLGGLSGELFFGEGSRLTVL.

This clone was recorded a few times. This chain connects TRBV11-2 to TRBJ1-1; 7 nucleotides line up with TRBD1. The V gene's germline CDR1 is SGHAT and CDR2 FQNNGV. Losses at the gene ends were 3 bases for V and 2 bases for J; bases not matched to a gene: 9. The CDR3 loop spans 16 amino acids. As DNA, the CDR3 is TGTGCCAGCAGCTTCGGGGGAACAGGGGATAACACTGAAGCTTTCTTT. Its protein product is CASSFGGTGDNTEAFF.

The gene calls are TRBV6-1 and TRBJ2-7; TRBD1 matches at 8 bases. From germline, CDR1 is MNHNS and CDR2 SASEGT. The V and J ends lost 6 bases and 2 bases, in that order; junction bases with no gene match: 6. This CDR3 has 14 residues. As DNA, the CDR3 is TGTGCCAGCAGCGAACAGGGGGGTCCCTACGAGCAGTACTTC. Translation: CASSEQGGPYEQYF.

There are a few counts of this clone. This sequence joins TRBV19 and TRBJ2-3; 10 bases are shared with TRBD2. CDR1 is LNHDA and CDR2 is SQIVND in the germline V gene (reference sequence). The CDR3 covers 16 residues. Trimming cost V 5 bases and J 0 bases; bases outside gene matches: 5. CDR3 in DNA: TGTGCCAGTAGTGTCCTTAGCGGGGGGAGCACAGATACGCAGTATTTT. Its protein product is CASSVLSGGSTDTQYF.

The chain employs TRBV11-2 and TRBJ2-7; tentative D call: TRBD2 (6 bases). The CDR3 sequence is 14 residues long. The V gene's germline CDR1 is SGHAT and CDR2 FQNNGV. V shed 1 base and J shed 5 bases, with 12 bases lying between them. CDR3 in amino acids: CASSLASVEDEQYF. The CDR3 coding sequence is TGTGCCAGCAGCTTAGCTAGCGTGGAAGACGAGCAGTACTTC.

This clone is a singleton in its sample. The chain recombines TRBV7-7 with TRBJ2-5; the D gene is possibly TRBD1 (5 bases). V lost 1 base and J 1 base, leaving 10 bases between the germline ends. The CDR3 is 15 amino acids. Germline V gene lookup returns CDR1 SSHAT and CDR2 FNYEAQ (reference sequence). As DNA, the CDR3 is TGTGCCAGCAGCTTAGGACAGAGATCCCAAGAGACCCAGTACTTC. Protein: CASSLGQRSQETQYF.

This clone has only a few counts. The rearrangement links TRBV29-1 to TRBJ1-2; 9 nucleotides match TRBD1. CDR3 length equals 12 residues. V gave up 4 bases and J gave up 6 bases; unmatched junction bases: 3. CDR1 and CDR2 (germline): SQVTM, ANQGSEA. CDR3 loop: CSVGQGVDGYTF. DNA of the CDR3: TGCAGCGTTGGACAGGGGGTGGATGGCTACACCTTC.

A single count supports this clone. V usage is TRBV9 and J usage is TRBJ2-1, with TRBD2 as a possible D gene (6 bases). The CDR3 length is 16 residues. Germline V gene sequence: CDR1 SGDLS, CDR2 YYNGEE. Deletions cut 3 bases from V and 7 bases from J, with 20 bases between. The CDR3 here is CASSALGAGVMNEQFF. DNA of the CDR3: TGTGCCAGCAGCGCCCTCGGAGCGGGCGTCATGAATGAGCAGTTCTTC.

This clone was counted once. The chain is built from TRBV7-6 and TRBJ1-2, with a possible D match to TRBD1 (5 bases). The CDR3 has 14 amino acids. The germline V gene encodes CDR1 SGHVS and CDR2 FNYEAQ. The germline V and J ends were trimmed by 5 bases and 3 bases, with 13 bases remaining between them. The CDR3 DNA reads as TGTGCCAGCAGCCTGCGTCCGGGGGACTATGGCTACACCTTC. It translates to CASSLRPGDYGYTF.

This chain uses TRBV6-1 with TRBJ2-2; 9 nucleotides align to TRBD1. Germline V CDR1 and CDR2: MNHNS, SASEGT. V gave up 6 bases and J gave up 7 bases; unmatched junction bases: 6. The CDR3 has 14 amino acids. CDR3 coding DNA: TGTGCCAGCAGGGGACAGGGTGGGGGCGGGGAGCTGTTTTTT. Its protein is CASRGQGGGGELFF.

With respect to this clone: At one end the junction does not follow the germline gene, possibly because of a read error. The rearrangement uses TRBV5-1 and TRBJ1-2, with D possibly being TRBD1 (6 bases). The CDR3 length is 14 residues. The germline V gene has CDR1 SGHRS and CDR2 YFSETQ. This CDR3 reads CASSLGASRHGYTF. DNA for the CDR3: TGCGCCAGCAGTTTGGGGGCAAGCCGACATGGCTACACCTTC.

CDR3 region: CASSQDGRRTGELFF. The CDR3, as DNA: TGTGCCAGCAGCCAAGATGGGCGGAGGACCGGGGAGCTGTTTTTT. The chain links TRBV14 to TRBJ2-2, with a possible D match to TRBD2 (5 bases). V lost 0 bases and J lost 5, with 10 bases in between. Germline V gives CDR1 SGHDN, CDR2 FVKESK. The CDR3 length is 15 residues.

This chain joins TRBV5-6 and TRBJ2-7; 9 nucleotides line up with TRBD1. Germline CDR1 reads SGHDT; CDR2 reads YYEEEE. After removal of 1 base from V and 7 bases from J, the junction contained 9 bases not matched to a gene. The CDR3 contains 15 residues. For the CDR3, the DNA is TGTGCCAGCAGCTTGCCCGGACAGGGGATGCGGGAGCAGTACTTC. This codes for CASSLPGQGMREQYF. The whole variable domain, filled in from reference TRBV5-6 and TRBJ2-7, reads DAGVTQSPTHLIKTRGQQVTLRCSPKSGHDTVSWYQQALGQGPQFIFQYYEEEERQRGNFPDRFSGHQFPNYSSELNVNALLLGDSALYLCASSLPGQGMREQYFGPGTRLTVT.